Listed here is a single TCR beta chain. The antigen is unknown. The record originates from a study of T cell repertoires in cytomegalovirus infection. Study details: Recently identified HLA-C-restricted CMV epitopes and well-studied HLA-B-restricted CMV epitopes were used by the study. Indications of both CMV infection and matching HLA type were provided by public TCR beta signatures. General study results and limits: Pooled public TCR beta family frequency picked out CMV carriers with the relevant HLA. There were HLA-C-restricted CMV-specific TCR beta clonotypes dominating the ex vivo response.

Per germline, CDR1 MGHRA and CDR2 YSYEKL. Between the trimmed V and J ends, which lost 0 bases and 4 bases, there was a span of 9 bases. This CDR3 has 14 amino acids. Each CDR3 protein gets one entry after TCRdb re-called the reads with MiXCR. This table has about a million distinct CDR3 sequences, about 33% appearing once. This chain connects TRBV4-1 to TRBJ1-2; tentatively, D is TRBD1 (5 bases). The sequencing used cultured CD8+ T cells from PBMCs, collected from culture after CMV antigen stimulation. The TCR was taken from a human donor in good health (CMV status not recorded). Some clones in this sample may be carry-over from other donors' samples. CDR3: CASSQESGSYGYTF. The CDR3, as DNA: TGCGCCAGCAGCCAAGAGTCAGGGTCCTATGGCTACACCTTC.